Described below is a single T cell receptor beta chain sequence and its context. Its antigen is unknown. A junction end diverges from the germline sequence, so it may reflect a read error. Other DNA sequences in the same sample also yield this CDR3. This sample is part of a study of T cells in tumors after PD-1 blockade. Study-level information: Each patient got pembrolizumab 200 mg every 3 weeks or cemiplimab 350 mg every 2 weeks. Some patients also took daily vismodegib 150 mg during anti-PD-1 treatment. Study results and caveats: Peripheral recruitment is suggested, as some novel exhausted tumor clones were in pre-treatment blood.

The assay was immunoSEQ multiplex PCR, and TCRdb's table has in-frame clones only and misses some. The table has fewer than 40,000 clones, 73% seen once. Template: tumor biopsy or peripheral blood genomic DNA, 616-6,004 ng per sample. Germline V lookup: CDR1 LNHNV, CDR2 YYDKDF (reference sequence). CDR3 size: 17 residues. This rearrangement joins TRBV15 to TRBJ1-5; tentative D call: TRBD1 (6 bases). Source: PBMCs, taken after anti-PD-1 treatment. This clonotype was sampled from a human donor with basal cell carcinoma. The DNA of the CDR3 is TGTGCCACTAGCAGAAAGGCAGGGGTGGCTAGCAATCAGCCCCAGCATTTT. The encoded protein is CATSRKAGVASNQPQHF.